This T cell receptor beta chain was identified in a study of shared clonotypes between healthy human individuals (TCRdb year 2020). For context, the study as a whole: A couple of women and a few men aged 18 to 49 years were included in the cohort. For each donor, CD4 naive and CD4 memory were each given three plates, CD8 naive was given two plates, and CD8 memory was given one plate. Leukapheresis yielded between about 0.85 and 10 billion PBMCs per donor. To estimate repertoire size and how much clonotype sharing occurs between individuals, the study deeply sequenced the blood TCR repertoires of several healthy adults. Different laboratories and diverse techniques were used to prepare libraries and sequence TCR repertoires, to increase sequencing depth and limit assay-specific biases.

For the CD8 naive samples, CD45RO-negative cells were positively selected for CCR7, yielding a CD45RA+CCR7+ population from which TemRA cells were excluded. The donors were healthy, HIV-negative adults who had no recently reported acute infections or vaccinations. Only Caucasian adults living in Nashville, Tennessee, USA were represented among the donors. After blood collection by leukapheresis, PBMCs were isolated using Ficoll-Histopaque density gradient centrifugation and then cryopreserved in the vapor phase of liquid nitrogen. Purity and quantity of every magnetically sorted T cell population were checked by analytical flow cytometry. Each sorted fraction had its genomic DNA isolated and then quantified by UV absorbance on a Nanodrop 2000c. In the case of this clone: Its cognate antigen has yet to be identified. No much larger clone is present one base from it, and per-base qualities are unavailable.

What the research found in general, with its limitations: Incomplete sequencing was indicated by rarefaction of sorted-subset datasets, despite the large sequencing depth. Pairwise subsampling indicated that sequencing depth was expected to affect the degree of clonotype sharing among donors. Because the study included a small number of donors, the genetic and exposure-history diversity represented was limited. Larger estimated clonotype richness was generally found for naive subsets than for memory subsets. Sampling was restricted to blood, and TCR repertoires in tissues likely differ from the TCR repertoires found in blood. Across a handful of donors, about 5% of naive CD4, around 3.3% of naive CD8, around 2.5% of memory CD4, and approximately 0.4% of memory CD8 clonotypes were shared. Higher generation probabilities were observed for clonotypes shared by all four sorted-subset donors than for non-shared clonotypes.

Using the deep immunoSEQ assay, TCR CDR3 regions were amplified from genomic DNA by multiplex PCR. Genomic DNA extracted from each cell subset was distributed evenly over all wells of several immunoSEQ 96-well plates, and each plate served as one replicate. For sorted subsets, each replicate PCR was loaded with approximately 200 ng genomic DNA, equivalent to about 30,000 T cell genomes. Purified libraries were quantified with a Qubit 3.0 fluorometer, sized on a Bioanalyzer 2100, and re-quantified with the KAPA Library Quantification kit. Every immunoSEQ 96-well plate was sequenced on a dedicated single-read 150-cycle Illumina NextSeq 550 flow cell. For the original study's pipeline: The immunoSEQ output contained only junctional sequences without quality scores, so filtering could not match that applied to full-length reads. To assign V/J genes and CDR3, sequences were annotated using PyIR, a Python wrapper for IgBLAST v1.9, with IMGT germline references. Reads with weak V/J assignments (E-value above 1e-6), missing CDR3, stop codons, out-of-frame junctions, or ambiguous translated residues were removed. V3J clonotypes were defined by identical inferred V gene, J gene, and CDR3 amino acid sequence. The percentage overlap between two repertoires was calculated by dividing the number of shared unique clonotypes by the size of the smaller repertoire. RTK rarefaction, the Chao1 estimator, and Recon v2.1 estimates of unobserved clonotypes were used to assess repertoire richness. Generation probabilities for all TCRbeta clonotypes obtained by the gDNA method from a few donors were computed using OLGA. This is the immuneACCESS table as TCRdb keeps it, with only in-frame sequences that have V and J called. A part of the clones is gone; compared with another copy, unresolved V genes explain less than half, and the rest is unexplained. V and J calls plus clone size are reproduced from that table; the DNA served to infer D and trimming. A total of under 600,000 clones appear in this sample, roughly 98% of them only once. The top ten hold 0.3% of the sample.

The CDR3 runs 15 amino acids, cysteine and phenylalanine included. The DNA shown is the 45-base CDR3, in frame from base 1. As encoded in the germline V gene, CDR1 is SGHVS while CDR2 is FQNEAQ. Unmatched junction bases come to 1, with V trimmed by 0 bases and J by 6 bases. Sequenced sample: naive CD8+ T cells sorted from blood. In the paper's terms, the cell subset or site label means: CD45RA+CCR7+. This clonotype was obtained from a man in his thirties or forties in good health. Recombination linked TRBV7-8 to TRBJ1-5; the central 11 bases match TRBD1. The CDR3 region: CASSLAGTGGQPQHF. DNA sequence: TGTGCCAGCAGCTTAGCGGGGACAGGGGGTCAGCCCCAGCATTTT.